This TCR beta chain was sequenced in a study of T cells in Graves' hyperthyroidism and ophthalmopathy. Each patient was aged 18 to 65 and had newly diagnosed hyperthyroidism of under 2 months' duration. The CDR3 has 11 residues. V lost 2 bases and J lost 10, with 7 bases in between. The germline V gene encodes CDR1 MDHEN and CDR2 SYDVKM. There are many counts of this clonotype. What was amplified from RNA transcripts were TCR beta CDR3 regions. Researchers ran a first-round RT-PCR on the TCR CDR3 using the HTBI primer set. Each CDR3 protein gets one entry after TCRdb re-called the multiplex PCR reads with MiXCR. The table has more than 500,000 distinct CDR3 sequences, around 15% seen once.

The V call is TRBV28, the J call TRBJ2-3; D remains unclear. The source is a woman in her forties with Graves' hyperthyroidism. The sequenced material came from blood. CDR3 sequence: CASSLVGSQYF. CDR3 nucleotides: TGTGCCAGCAGTTTAGTGGGTTCGCAGTATTTT.